The clone carrying this TCR beta chain turned up a few times. These data are taken from a study of molecular identifiers for immune sequencing clone quantification. Germline V gene sequence: CDR1 PRHDT, CDR2 FYEKMQ (reference sequence). The CDR3 extends over 15 amino acids. Trimming cost V 0 bases and J 4 bases, with 13 bases left between them. Both previously described methods and listed TCR primers were employed to make bulk TCR libraries. TCRdb fed the PCR reads into MiXCR, producing one record per CDR3 protein. The sample carries around 480,000 distinct CDR3 sequences, roughly 26% recorded once. The V and J genes are TRBV13 and TRBJ2-7; D perhaps matches TRBD1 (6 bases). The source of this sequence is a human donor in good health. Some libraries in this study had Jurkat cell RNA spiked in. The sequencing input was naive CD8+ T cells from blood, with Jurkat cell RNA spiked in. Regarding subset: FACS-sorted CD8+CD4-CCR7+CD45RA+ naive T cells. The DNA of the CDR3 is TGTGCCAGCAGCTTAGGACCGGGACAACTTTACGAGCAGTACTTC. Encoded protein: CASSLGPGQLYEQYF.